This T cell receptor (beta chain) was obtained from a study of T cells in Graves' hyperthyroidism and ophthalmopathy. Study-level information: Peripheral blood draws took place at initial diagnosis, ahead of any treatment. Findings and limits, study-wide: Before onset, by a median of 6.5 months, the model predicted ophthalmopathy.

The table lists this clonotype with many counts. The target antigen is unknown. Subjects aged 18 to 65 presented with newly diagnosed hyperthyroidism of less than 2 months' duration. Diagnosing involved the use of clinical symptoms, serum thyroxine and TRAb, thyroid ultrasound and orbital computed tomography. The investigators amplified TCR beta CDR3 regions from RNA transcripts. TCR CDR3 underwent first-round RT-PCR with the HTBI primer set. In TCRdb, the multiplex PCR reads were re-called with MiXCR into one record per CDR3 protein. The data hold more than 350,000 distinct CDR3 sequences, with around 14% observed a single time. Trimming took off 1 base at V and 9 bases at J, with 10 bases between the two ends. The CDR3 is 12 residues long.

The sample consisted of blood. The clonotype comes from a woman aged 30 to 39 with Graves' hyperthyroidism. The chain has TRBV12-3 or TRBV12-4 and TRBJ2-7; D not certain. CDR3 nucleotide sequence: TGTGCCAGCAGTTTAGGACCAATGGGGCAGTACTTC. Protein: CASSLGPMGQYF.